This TCR beta chain was captured in a study of cytomegalovirus exposure and HLA in healthy donors. Study-level information: Of around 400 genotyped donors, 75% to 90% grouped in the Caucasian-associated ancestry cluster.

For this clone: What it binds is not known.

Findings of the study overall: In a later analysis, fewer than 20,000 TCR beta sequences were associated with HLA alleles at 0.05 false discovery rate. In a later analysis, most CMV-associated TCR beta chains appeared HLA-restricted.

With 60 Vbeta and 13 Jbeta primers, the PCR was carried out. The method was immunoSEQ multiplex PCR; TCRdb's version includes in-frame clones alone and lacks a portion of them. The sample includes 150,000 to 200,000 clones, approximately 84% of them seen just once. Sequencing used PBMCs. The sequence derives from a man younger than 45 in good health and CMV-seronegative.

CDR3 sequence: CASSLAEWSGRANEQFF. The CDR3, as DNA: TGTGCCAGCAGCTTGGCCGAGTGGAGCGGGAGGGCCAATGAGCAGTTCTTC. The chain employs TRBV5-4 and TRBJ2-1; TRBD2 matches at 10 bases. Germline lookup yields CDR1 SGHNT and CDR2 YYREEE (reference sequence). Losses at the gene ends were 0 bases for V and 6 bases for J; bases not matched to a gene: 9. This CDR3 comprises 17 residues.